This T cell receptor beta chain was captured by sequencing in a study of OX40 agonist ivuxolimab in advanced cancers. V shed 3 bases, J shed 11 bases, and the junction held 10 bases outside the gene matches. The CDR3 runs to 14 residues. Germline CDR1 LGHNA, CDR2 YSLEER. Note on this clone: Its cognate antigen is unknown.

Study observations and caveats: CD8+ T cells averaged more expanded clones than CD4+.

Clones were read by immunoSEQ multiplex PCR, and TCRdb kept only the in-frame ones, dropping some. The table records 150,000 to 190,000 clones, approximately 94% of them present only once. The sequence was obtained from an adult with an advanced solid tumor such as melanoma, head and neck, liver or kidney cancer. The chain employs TRBV4-3 and TRBJ2-3; 8 bases map to TRBD2. Source: CD4+ or CD8+ T cells sorted from blood, taken in a trial of the OX40 agonist ivuxolimab. The CDR3 DNA reads as TGCGCCAGCAGCCAGCGGGTAGCGGGGATTCTGCAGTATTTT. This sequence encodes CASSQRVAGILQYF.